The next 22 T cell receptor beta chains were all read from a single sample in a study of human T cells and chemical hapten exposure. Time point noted: patch test 1, 2 weeks after DPC sensitization. Treatment reported: therapeutic diphenylcyclopropenone sensitization with weekly scalp DPC. MiXCR was run by TCRdb on the RACE reads, yielding one entry per CDR3 protein. The sample has just under 350,000 distinct CDR3 sequences; approximately 6.3% are singletons. The sequencing used whole blood, collected in connection with sensitization to the hapten diphenylcyclopropenone (DPC). Receptors originate from a woman between 18 and 29 years old with alopecia areata. Some clones in this sample may be carry-over from other donors' samples.

This clonotype was seen a handful of times. V is TRBV20-1 and J is TRBJ1-4; D is ambiguous. Germline-derived CDR1 and CDR2 are DFQATT and SNEGSKA (reference sequence). CDR3 length: 13 residues. V lost 2 bases, J lost 5 bases, and 9 bases lay in between. The CDR3 protein is CSARSQPNEKLFF. CDR3 nucleotides: TGCAGTGCTAGAAGTCAGCCCAATGAAAAACTGTTTTTT.

The CDR3 DNA follows: TGCAGTGCTAGAGCTGCAGGGAGAACTGGAAACACCATATATTTT. As protein: CSARAAGRTGNTIYF. J is TRBJ1-3 and V is TRBV20-1, with D tentatively TRBD1 (5 bases). The CDR3 has 15 amino acids. V was trimmed by 1 base and J by 2 bases, leaving 12 bases between them. Germline V gene sequence: CDR1 DFQATT, CDR2 SNEGSKA (reference sequence).

This clonotype was seen ten or more times. The chain combines TRBV3-1 with TRBJ1-5; D might be TRBD1 (5 bases). Germline assignment: CDR1 LGHDT and CDR2 YNNKEL (reference sequence). This CDR3 spans 15 amino acids. V lost 3 bases to trimming and J lost 4 bases, with 13 bases between them. The CDR3 region has the DNA TGTGCCAGCAGCCAGGGGGGAGGGAGTAATCAGCCCCAGCATTTT. Residues: CASSQGGGSNQPQHF.

The rearrangement uses TRBV7-9 and TRBJ1-3, with 7 bases lining up with TRBD1. The CDR3 is made up of 15 amino acids. The V segment lost 4 bases and the J segment 1 base; nucleotides outside the gene matches: 4. Germline loops: CDR1 SEHNR, CDR2 FQNEAQ (reference sequence). The CDR3 coding sequence is TGTGCCAGCAGCTGGGACAGTCTTTCTGGAAACACCATATATTTT. This translates into CASSWDSLSGNTIYF.

This clonotype has at least ten counts. This chain uses TRBV6-5 with TRBJ1-6; 9 bases are shared with TRBD1. Germline CDR1 MNHEY, CDR2 SVGAGI. This CDR3 region has 17 residues. Trimming cost V 3 bases and J 10 bases; bases outside gene matches: 13. CDR3 nucleotides: TGTGCCAGCAGTTATGAGGGCGGGACAGGGATGGTATCACCCCTCCACTTT. Translation gives CASSYEGGTGMVSPLHF.

Ten or more counts support this clonotype. The V call is TRBV6-1, the J call TRBJ2-5; D could derive from TRBD1 or TRBD2 (5 bases each). The CDR3 runs 15 residues. CDR1 is MNHNS, CDR2 SASEGT, per germline. Trimming stripped 2 bases from V and 2 bases from J, with 12 bases between. The CDR3 reads CASSELLGPQETQYF. CDR3 nucleotide sequence: TGTGCCAGCAGTGAATTGCTGGGACCTCAAGAGACCCAGTACTTC.

J is TRBJ2-7 and V is TRBV7-9, with 13 bases aligning to TRBD2. CDR1 is SEHNR, CDR2 FQNEAQ, per germline (reference sequence). The CDR3 consists of 14 residues. V shed 3 bases, J shed 5 bases, and the junction held 1 base outside the gene matches. CDR3 nucleotides: TGTGCCAGCAGCTTCGGGACTAGCGGGGACGAGCAGTACTTC. As protein: CASSFGTSGDEQYF.

This clonotype was observed a few times. The rearrangement uses TRBV6-6 and TRBJ2-7, with 8 bases that match TRBD1. The CDR3 extends over 15 amino acids. V dropped 0 bases and J dropped 2; count of bases not matched to a gene: 3. The V gene's germline CDR1 is MNHNY and CDR2 SVGAGI (reference sequence). The CDR3 reads CASSYSGTGPYEQYF. The CDR3 DNA reads TGTGCCAGCAGTTACTCCGGGACAGGCCCCTACGAGCAGTACTTC.

This clonotype has only a few counts. J is TRBJ2-3 and V is TRBV5-4, with D perhaps given as TRBD1 or TRBD2 (5 bases each). The CDR3 extends over 16 amino acids. Between the trimmed V and J ends, which lost 3 bases and 2 bases, there was a span of 16 bases. From germline, CDR1 is SGHNT and CDR2 YYREEE (reference sequence). The CDR3 DNA reads TGTGCCAGCAGCTGGGCCCCTGAGGGGTTCACAGATACGCAGTATTTT. This sequence encodes CASSWAPEGFTDTQYF.

This clonotype was seen a handful of times. The V and J genes are TRBV5-1 and TRBJ1-1, with D perhaps TRBD1 (5 bases). Trimming shortened V by 4 bases and J by 4 bases, and 14 bases separated the two germline ends. Germline V gene sequence: CDR1 SGHRS, CDR2 YFSETQ. The CDR3 runs to 14 residues. For the CDR3, the DNA is TGCGCCAGCAGCAAGGACACGGGGGGCACTGAAGCTTTCTTT. It encodes CASSKDTGGTEAFF.

This clonotype was found many times. This chain connects TRBV18 to TRBJ2-2; TRBD1 agrees at 8 bases. Germline loops: CDR1 KGHSH, CDR2 LQKENI. The CDR3 consists of 14 residues. The V gene end was trimmed by 3 bases and the J gene end by 5 bases; junction bases not matched to a gene: 2. The CDR3 loop is CASSPRTGTGELFF. Here the CDR3 DNA reads TGTGCCAGCTCACCTCGGACAGGGACCGGGGAGCTGTTTTTT.

V is TRBV6-1 and J is TRBJ1-5; D is ambiguous. CDR3 length: 14 residues. Germline V CDR1 and CDR2: MNHNS, SASEGT. The ends were cut back, 5 bases at V and 4 bases at J, with 12 bases in the middle. CDR3 protein: CASSLLPQNQPQHF. The CDR3 DNA reads TGTGCCAGCAGTTTGTTGCCTCAAAATCAGCCCCAGCATTTT.

At least ten counts were recorded for this clonotype. The chain couples TRBV7-9 to TRBJ2-3; D remains ambiguous. Germline CDR1 is SEHNR and CDR2 is FQNEAQ (reference sequence). The germline V and J ends were trimmed by 5 bases and 0 bases, with 12 bases remaining between them. This CDR3 spans 15 amino acids. Written as DNA, the CDR3 is TGTGCCAGCAGCCAAGGTCAGACCAGCACAGATACGCAGTATTTT. Translating gives CASSQGQTSTDTQYF.

This chain links TRBV10-3 with TRBJ1-3, with TRBD1 as a possible D gene (5 bases). Trimming left V 10 bases short and J 2 bases short, with 12 bases between. The CDR3 runs to 13 residues. CDR1 and CDR2 from the germline V gene are ENHRY and SYGVKD. The CDR3 nucleotides read TGTGCCACCCTTAGCAGGGCTGGAAACACCATATATTTT. Translation: CATLSRAGNTIYF.

This clonotype was found many times. The rearrangement links TRBV6-1 to TRBJ2-1; D is perhaps TRBD1 or TRBD2 (6 bases each). In germline, CDR1 is MNHNS, CDR2 SASEGT. This CDR3 region has 18 residues. Between the trimmed V and J ends, which lost 6 bases and 4 bases, there was a span of 25 bases. The CDR3 here is CASSIRRVPGAEYNEQFF. For the CDR3, the DNA is TGTGCCAGCAGCATCAGAAGGGTCCCGGGGGCGGAATACAATGAGCAGTTCTTC.

This clonotype came up a few times. The rearrangement uses TRBV7-2 and TRBJ2-6, with no clear D. V lost 3 bases, J lost 2 bases, and 8 bases lay in between. Germline CDR1 SGHTA, CDR2 FQGNSA. This CDR3 is 15 amino acids long. CDR3 nucleotides: TGTGCCAGCAGCTTTGTGGCGACTGGGGCCAACGTCCTGACTTTC. It translates to CASSFVATGANVLTF.

The CDR3, as DNA: TGTGCCAGCAGTCCCGACAGGTGGAATAATTCACCCCTCCACTTT. Residues: CASSPDRWNNSPLHF. This rearrangement joins TRBV6-5 to TRBJ1-6; weak D call: TRBD1 (6 bases). CDR1 and CDR2 (germline): MNHEY, SVGAGI. The length of the CDR3 is 15 residues. V lost 5 bases and J 5 bases, leaving 13 bases between the germline ends.

This clonotype was recorded at least ten times. This chain links TRBV27 with TRBJ2-7; 10 bases line up with TRBD1. V shed 2 bases and J 0 bases; nucleotides not matched to a gene: 1. The CDR3 length is 15 residues. Germline CDR1 MNHEY, CDR2 SMNVEV (reference sequence). CDR3: CASSLGTGDSYEQYF. The CDR3 DNA sequence: TGTGCCAGCAGTTTAGGGACAGGGGACTCCTACGAGCAGTACTTC.

This clonotype was seen ten or more times. The chain employs TRBV20-1 and TRBJ2-3, with 8 bases fitting TRBD1. The V gene end was trimmed by 7 bases and the J gene end by 1 base; junction bases not matched to a gene: 10. The germline CDR1 and CDR2 sequences are DFQATT and SNEGSKA (reference sequence). The CDR3 loop spans 15 amino acids. The CDR3 here is CSVFIGQGGTDTQYF. For the CDR3, the DNA is TGCAGTGTATTTATTGGACAGGGCGGCACAGATACGCAGTATTTT.

This clonotype was counted only a few times. This sequence joins TRBV29-1 and TRBJ1-2; 7 nucleotides line up with TRBD1. The V gene's germline CDR1 is SQVTM and CDR2 ANQGSEA. This CDR3 has 15 amino acids. V trimming: 7 bases; J trimming: 3 bases; junction bases outside the gene matches: 14. DNA of the CDR3: TGCAGCGCCACGAAACAGGGGACCGGGGACTATGGCTACACCTTC. It codes for CSATKQGTGDYGYTF.

The chain uses TRBV9 and TRBJ1-2, with D tentatively TRBD1 (6 bases). V lost 0 bases, J lost 4 bases, and 13 bases lay in between. Per the germline V gene, CDR1 is SGDLS and CDR2 is YYNGEE. This CDR3 spans 15 amino acids. CDR3 in amino acids: CASSVDQGLGYGYTF. CDR3 DNA sequence: TGTGCCAGCAGCGTAGATCAGGGGCTCGGCTATGGCTACACCTTC.

This clonotype was counted a few times. This sequence joins TRBV6-5 and TRBJ2-2; weak D call: TRBD1 (6 bases). The CDR3 is 16 amino acids. V was pared by 6 bases and J by 3 bases, with 17 bases between. The germline gives CDR1 MNHEY, CDR2 SVGAGI. The chain's CDR3 is CASSSKRQAYTGELFF. In nucleotides, the CDR3 is TGTGCCAGCAGCTCAAAAAGACAGGCCTACACCGGGGAGCTGTTTTTT.